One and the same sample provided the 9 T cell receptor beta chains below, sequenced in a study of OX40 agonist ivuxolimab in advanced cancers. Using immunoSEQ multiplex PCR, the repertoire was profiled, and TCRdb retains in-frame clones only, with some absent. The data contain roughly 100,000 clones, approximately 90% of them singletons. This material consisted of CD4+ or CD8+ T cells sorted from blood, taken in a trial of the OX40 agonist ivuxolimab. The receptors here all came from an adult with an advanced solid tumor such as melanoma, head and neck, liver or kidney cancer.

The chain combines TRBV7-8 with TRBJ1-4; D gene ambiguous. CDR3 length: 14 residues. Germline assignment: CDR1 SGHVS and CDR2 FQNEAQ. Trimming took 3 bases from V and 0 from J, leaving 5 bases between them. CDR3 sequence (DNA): TGTGCCAGCAGCTTGGAGGCAACTAATGAAAAACTGTTTTTT. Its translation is CASSLEATNEKLFF.

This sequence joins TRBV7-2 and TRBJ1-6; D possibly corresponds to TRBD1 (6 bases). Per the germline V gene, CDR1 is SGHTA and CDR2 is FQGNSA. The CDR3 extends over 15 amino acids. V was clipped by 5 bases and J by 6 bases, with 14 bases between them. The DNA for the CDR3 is TGTGCCAGCAGCCCCCGGGACATAGGTAATTCACCCCTCCACTTT. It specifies CASSPRDIGNSPLHF.

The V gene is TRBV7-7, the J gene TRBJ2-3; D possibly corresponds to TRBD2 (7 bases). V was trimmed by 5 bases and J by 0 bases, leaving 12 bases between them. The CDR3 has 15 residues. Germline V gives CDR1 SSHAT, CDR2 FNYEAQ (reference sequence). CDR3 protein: CASSIGGGSTDTQYF. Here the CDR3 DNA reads TGTGCCAGCAGCATAGGGGGGGGAAGCACAGATACGCAGTATTTT.

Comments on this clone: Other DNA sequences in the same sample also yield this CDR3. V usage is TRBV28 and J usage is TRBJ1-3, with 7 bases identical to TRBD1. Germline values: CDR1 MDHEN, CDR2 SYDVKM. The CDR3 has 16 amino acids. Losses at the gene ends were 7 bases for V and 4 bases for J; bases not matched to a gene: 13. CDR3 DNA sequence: TGTGCCAGCAAACGGACAGGACCAGCCAGCGGAAACACCATATATTTT. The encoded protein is CASKRTGPASGNTIYF.

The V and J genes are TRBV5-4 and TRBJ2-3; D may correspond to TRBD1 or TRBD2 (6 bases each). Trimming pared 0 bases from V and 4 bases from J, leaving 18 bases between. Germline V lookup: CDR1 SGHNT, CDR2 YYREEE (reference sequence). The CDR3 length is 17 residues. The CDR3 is CASSLAGTGARSDTQYF. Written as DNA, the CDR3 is TGTGCCAGCAGCTTGGCCGGTACGGGGGCGAGGTCAGATACGCAGTATTTT.

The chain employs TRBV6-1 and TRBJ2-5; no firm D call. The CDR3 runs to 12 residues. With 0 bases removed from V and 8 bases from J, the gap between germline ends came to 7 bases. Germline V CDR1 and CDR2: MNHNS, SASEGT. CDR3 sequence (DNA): TGTGCCAGCAGTGAAGCTGTAGGAACCCAGTACTTC. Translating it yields CASSEAVGTQYF.

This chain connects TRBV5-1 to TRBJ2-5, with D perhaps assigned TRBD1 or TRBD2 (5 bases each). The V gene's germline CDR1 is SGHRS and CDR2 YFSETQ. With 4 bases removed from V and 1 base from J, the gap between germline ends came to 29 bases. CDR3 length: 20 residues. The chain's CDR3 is CASSPGRGKSGSDFQETQYF. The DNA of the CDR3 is TGCGCCAGCAGCCCCGGACGGGGCAAGAGTGGGTCAGATTTCCAAGAGACCCAGTACTTC.

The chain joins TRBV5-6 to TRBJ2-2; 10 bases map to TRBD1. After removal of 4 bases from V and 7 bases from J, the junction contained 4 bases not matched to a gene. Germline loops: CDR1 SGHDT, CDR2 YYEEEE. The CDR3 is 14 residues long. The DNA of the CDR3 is TGTGCCAGCAGCCCGACAGGGGGCCACGGGGAGCTGTTTTTT. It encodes CASSPTGGHGELFF.

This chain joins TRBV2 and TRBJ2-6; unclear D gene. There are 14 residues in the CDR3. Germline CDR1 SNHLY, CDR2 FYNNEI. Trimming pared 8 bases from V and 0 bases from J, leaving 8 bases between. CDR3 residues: CASWLDSGANVLTF. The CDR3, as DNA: TGTGCCAGCTGGCTAGACTCTGGGGCCAACGTCCTGACTTTC.